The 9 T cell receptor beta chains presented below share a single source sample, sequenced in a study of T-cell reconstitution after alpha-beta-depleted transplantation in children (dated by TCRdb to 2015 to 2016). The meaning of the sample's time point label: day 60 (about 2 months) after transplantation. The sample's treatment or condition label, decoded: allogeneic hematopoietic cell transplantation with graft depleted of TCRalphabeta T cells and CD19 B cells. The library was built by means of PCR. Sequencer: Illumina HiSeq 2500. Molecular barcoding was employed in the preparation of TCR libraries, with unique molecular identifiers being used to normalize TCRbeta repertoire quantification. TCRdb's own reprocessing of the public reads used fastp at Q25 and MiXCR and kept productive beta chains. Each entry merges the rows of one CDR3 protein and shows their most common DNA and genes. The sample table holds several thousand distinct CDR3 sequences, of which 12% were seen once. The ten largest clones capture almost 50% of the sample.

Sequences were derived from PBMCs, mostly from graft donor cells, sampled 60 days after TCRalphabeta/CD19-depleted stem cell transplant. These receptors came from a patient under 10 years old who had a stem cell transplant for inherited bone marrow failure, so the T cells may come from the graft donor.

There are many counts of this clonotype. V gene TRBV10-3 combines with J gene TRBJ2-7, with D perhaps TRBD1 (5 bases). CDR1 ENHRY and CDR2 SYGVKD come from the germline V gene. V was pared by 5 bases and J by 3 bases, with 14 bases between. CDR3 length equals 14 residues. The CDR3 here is CAISRSREGYEQYF. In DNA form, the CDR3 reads TGTGCCATCAGTCGGAGCAGGGAAGGCTACGAGCAGTACTTC.

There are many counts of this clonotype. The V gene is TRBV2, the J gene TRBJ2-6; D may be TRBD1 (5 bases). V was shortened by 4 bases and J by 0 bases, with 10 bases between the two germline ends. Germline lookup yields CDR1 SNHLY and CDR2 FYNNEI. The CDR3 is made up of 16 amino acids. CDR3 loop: CASSGQLISGANVLTF. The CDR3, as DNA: TGTGCCAGCAGTGGACAGTTAATCTCTGGGGCCAACGTCCTGACTTTC.

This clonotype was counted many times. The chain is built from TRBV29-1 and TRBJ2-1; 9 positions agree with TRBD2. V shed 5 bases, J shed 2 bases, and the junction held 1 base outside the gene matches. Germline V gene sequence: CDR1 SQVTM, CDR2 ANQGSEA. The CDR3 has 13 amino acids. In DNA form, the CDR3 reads TGCAGCGTTAGCGGGAGGACCTACAATGAGCAGTTCTTC. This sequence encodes CSVSGRTYNEQFF.

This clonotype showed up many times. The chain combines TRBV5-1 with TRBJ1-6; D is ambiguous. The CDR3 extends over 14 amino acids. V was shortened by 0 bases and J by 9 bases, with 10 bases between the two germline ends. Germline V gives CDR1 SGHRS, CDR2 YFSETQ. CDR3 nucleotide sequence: TGCGCCAGCAGCTTGGCCGGCAGTCCTTCACCCCTCCACTTT. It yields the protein CASSLAGSPSPLHF.

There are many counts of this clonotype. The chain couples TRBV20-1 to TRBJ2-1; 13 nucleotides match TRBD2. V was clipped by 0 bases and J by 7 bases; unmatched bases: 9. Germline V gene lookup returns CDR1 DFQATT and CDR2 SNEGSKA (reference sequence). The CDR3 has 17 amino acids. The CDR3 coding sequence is TGCAGTGCTAGAGATCCCACTAGCGGGAGGGCCGGTAATGAGCAGTTCTTC. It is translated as CSARDPTSGRAGNEQFF.

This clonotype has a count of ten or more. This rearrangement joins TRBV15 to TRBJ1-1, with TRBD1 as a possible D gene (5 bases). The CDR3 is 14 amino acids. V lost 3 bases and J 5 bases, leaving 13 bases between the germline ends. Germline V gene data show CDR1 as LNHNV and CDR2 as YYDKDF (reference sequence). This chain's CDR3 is CATSRGGPGTEAFF. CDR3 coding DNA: TGTGCCACCAGCAGGGGGGGTCCTGGAACTGAAGCTTTCTTT.

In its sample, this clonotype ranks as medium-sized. The chain's CDR3 is CASSQSDRGETQYF. In DNA, the CDR3 is TGCGCCAGCAGCCAGTCGGACAGGGGGGAGACCCAGTACTTC. This chain connects TRBV4-1 to TRBJ2-5, with 10 bases aligning to TRBD1. V gave up 3 bases and J gave up 5 bases; unmatched junction bases: 3. This CDR3 is 14 amino acids long. Germline-derived CDR1 and CDR2 are MGHRA and YSYEKL.

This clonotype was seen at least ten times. The CDR3 reads CSVADRGLRRQYF. The CDR3 region has the DNA TGCAGCGTTGCGGACAGGGGCCTTCGGCGGCAGTACTTC. The J gene is TRBJ2-7, the V gene TRBV29-1; 9 bases match TRBD1. The J segment lost 9 bases and the V segment lost 4 bases, leaving 10 bases of the junction unmatched. The CDR3 spans 13 residues. Germline loops: CDR1 SQVTM, CDR2 ANQGSEA.

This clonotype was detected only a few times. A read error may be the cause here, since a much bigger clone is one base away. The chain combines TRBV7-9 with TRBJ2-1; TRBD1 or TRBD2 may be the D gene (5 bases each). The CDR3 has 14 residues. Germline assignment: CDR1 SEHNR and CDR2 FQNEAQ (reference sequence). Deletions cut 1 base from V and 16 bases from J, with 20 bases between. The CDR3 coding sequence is TGTGCCAGCAGCTTAGAGTTGTATCGGGACCAAAATTTCTTC. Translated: CASSLELYRDQNFF.